This TCR beta chain originates from a study of control samples from healthy donors and cancer patients. The protocol was immunoSEQ multiplex PCR, while the TCRdb copy is restricted to in-frame clones and leaves out a portion. The data contain about 92,000 clones, 82% of them singletons. Germline lookup yields CDR1 SGHNT and CDR2 YYREEE (reference sequence). Unmatched junction bases numbered 11, after V lost 6 bases and J lost 10 bases. The CDR3 covers 16 residues. The receptor comes from a woman aged 60 to 75 in good health. This chain joins TRBV5-4 and TRBJ2-1; 15 nucleotides align to TRBD2. The sample was blood. This CDR3 is CASNLGLAGGLGEQFF. CDR3 nucleotide sequence: TGTGCCAGCAACCTGGGACTAGCGGGAGGCTTAGGCGAGCAGTTCTTC.